The 26 T cell receptor beta chains reported below all come from one sample, sequenced in a study of blood T cell repertoires in COVID-19. Profiling relied on immunoSEQ multiplex PCR, and the TCRdb table lists in-frame clones only, not all of them. The sample holds about 400,000 clones; roughly 86% are singletons and the top ten take about 2.1%. The sequencing input was PBMCs or T cells enriched from blood (not recorded which). Receptors were obtained from a man aged 40-55 years in a cohort exposed to, infected with or recovered from COVID-19 (not recorded which).

The J gene is TRBJ1-1, the V gene TRBV3-1 (or the pseudogene TRBV3-2); TRBD1 matches 7 bases. V dropped 6 bases and J dropped 8; count of bases not matched to a gene: 6. The CDR3 consists of 12 residues. Germline CDR1 LGHDT, CDR2 YNNKEL (reference sequence). CDR3 sequence reads: CASRRRGSEAFF. CDR3 nucleotides: TGTGCCAGCAGACGCAGGGGGTCGGAAGCTTTCTTT.

The genes are TRBV4-1 and TRBJ1-2; D perhaps matches TRBD1 (5 bases). CDR1 MGHRA and CDR2 YSYEKL come from the germline V gene. Trimming took 2 bases from V and 6 from J, leaving 13 bases between them. There are 14 residues in the CDR3. The CDR3 nucleotides read TGCGCCAGCAGCCAACAGGGTTTTTTGGATGGCTACACCTTC. Translation: CASSQQGFLDGYTF.

The V gene is TRBV3-1 (or the pseudogene TRBV3-2), the J gene TRBJ1-6, with TRBD1 matching over 7 bases. In germline, CDR1 is LGHDT, CDR2 YNNKEL (reference sequence). This CDR3 is built from 14 residues. With 4 bases clipped from V and 7 bases from J, the junction kept 4 bases outside the gene matches. The CDR3 is CASSPRDSNSPLHF. CDR3 nucleotides: TGTGCCAGCAGCCCCCGGGACAGCAATTCACCCCTCCACTTT.

The CDR3 coding sequence is TGCGCCAGCAGCTTGGACGGTTTTCTGAGGCAGTTCTTC. Protein product: CASSLDGFLRQFF. This sequence joins TRBV5-1 and TRBJ2-1; D remains unclear. V lost 0 bases and J lost 12, with 13 bases in between. The CDR3 is made up of 13 amino acids. CDR1 and CDR2 (germline): SGHRS, YFSETQ.

The V and J genes are TRBV5-6 and TRBJ1-2; perhaps TRBD1 as D (6 bases). The ends were cut back, 2 bases at V and 3 bases at J, with 8 bases in the middle. The CDR3 runs 13 residues. Germline assignment: CDR1 SGHDT and CDR2 YYEEEE. CDR3 DNA sequence: TGTGCCAGCAGCTTTAGGACAGACTATGGCTACACCTTC. Translating it yields CASSFRTDYGYTF.

The rearrangement uses TRBV19 and TRBJ1-1; D is perhaps TRBD1 (6 bases). CDR1 LNHDA and CDR2 SQIVND come from the germline V gene (reference sequence). V shed 5 bases and J shed 4 bases, with 11 bases lying between them. The CDR3 extends over 13 amino acids. The CDR3 loop reads CASSPYRVTEAFF. In DNA form, the CDR3 reads TGTGCCAGTAGTCCTTACAGGGTCACTGAAGCTTTCTTT.

This chain uses TRBV5-1 with TRBJ1-1; maybe TRBD1 (5 bases). The CDR3 runs 14 residues. V shed 1 base and J shed 5 bases, with 12 bases lying between them. CDR1 is SGHRS, CDR2 YFSETQ, per germline. CDR3 region: CASSLQGGKTEAFF. CDR3 DNA: TGCGCCAGCAGCTTGCAGGGAGGGAAGACTGAAGCTTTCTTT.

The chain carries TRBV19 and TRBJ2-1; 9 bases are shared with TRBD2. Germline CDR1 and CDR2: LNHDA and SQIVND (reference sequence). V trimming: 6 bases; J trimming: 6 bases; junction bases outside the gene matches: 9. The CDR3 length is 15 residues. CDR3 in DNA: TGTGCCAGTAGATGGAGTCTAGCGGGAATCAATGAGCAGTTCTTC. This gives the protein CASRWSLAGINEQFF.

The chain links TRBV6-6 to TRBJ2-7, with D possibly matching TRBD2 (5 bases). V was pared by 3 bases and J by 3 bases, with 9 bases between. This CDR3 contains 13 residues. Germline CDR1 reads MNHNY; CDR2 reads SVGAGI (reference sequence). The CDR3 bases are TGTGCCAGCAGTTATAGGGAGTTCTACGAGCAGTACTTC. It specifies CASSYREFYEQYF.

The V call is TRBV9, the J call TRBJ2-7; 10 bases are shared with TRBD2. Germline V lookup: CDR1 SGDLS, CDR2 YYNGEE. V was pared by 3 bases and J by 7 bases, with 7 bases of the junction left unmatched. This CDR3 spans 14 amino acids. The CDR3 reads CASSASGGQGEQYF. CDR3 bases: TGTGCCAGCAGCGCTAGCGGGGGACAAGGGGAGCAGTACTTC. The variable domain in full, with the rest retrieved from reference TRBV9 and TRBJ2-7, is DSGVTQTPKHLITATGQRVTLRCSPRSGDLSVYWYQQSLDQGLQFLIQYYNGEERAKGNILERFSAQQFPDLHSELNLSSLELGDSALYFCASSASGGQGEQYFGPGTRLTVT.

The count of this clone is one. The V and J genes are TRBV5-4 and TRBJ2-7; the match to TRBD1 covers 7 bases. CDR1 is SGHNT, CDR2 YYREEE, per germline (reference sequence). The V and J ends lost 4 bases and 3 bases, in that order; junction bases with no gene match: 7. This CDR3 spans 14 amino acids. The DNA for the CDR3 is TGTGCCAGCAGCACGAGGGACAGCCTCTACGAGCAGTACTTC. Translation: CASSTRDSLYEQYF. The full variable domain, in which reference TRBV5-4 and TRBJ2-7 provide the parts outside the CDR3, is ETGVTQSPTHLIKTRGQQVTLRCSSQSGHNTVSWYQQALGQGPQFIFQYYREEENGRGNFPPRFSGLQFPNYSSELNVNALELDDSALYLCASSTRDSLYEQYFGPGTRLTVT.

This clone was counted a single time. The chain carries TRBV2 and TRBJ2-2, with 7 bases aligning to TRBD1. The CDR3 has 14 amino acids. Per germline, CDR1 SNHLY and CDR2 FYNNEI. Germline trimming cut 8 bases from V and 3 bases from J; bases unmatched to any gene: 6. CDR3 DNA: TGTGCCAGCGGGGACAGAGCTCACACCGGGGAGCTGTTTTTT. Translated, it gives CASGDRAHTGELFF.

On this clone itself: A junction end diverges from the germline sequence, so it may reflect a read error. The V and J genes are TRBV2 and TRBJ1-5, with TRBD1 matching 7 bases. This CDR3 has 12 amino acids. From germline, CDR1 is SNHLY and CDR2 FYNNEI. The CDR3 loop reads CASSEAGQPPFF. The DNA of the CDR3 is TGTGCCAGCAGTGAAGCGGGACAGCCGCCCTTTTTT.

The chain uses TRBV15 and TRBJ2-7, with TRBD1 matching over 7 bases. The CDR3 loop spans 15 amino acids. Germline CDR1 LNHNV, CDR2 YYDKDF (reference sequence). Trimming removed 0 bases from V and 4 bases from J; junction bases left unmatched: 6. For the CDR3, the DNA is TGTGCCACCAGCAGAGATCGACAGGGAGCTTACGAGCAGTACTTC. Amino acid sequence: CATSRDRQGAYEQYF.

The chain joins TRBV27 to TRBJ1-2, with 8 bases matching TRBD1. Trimming cost V 4 bases and J 8 bases; bases outside gene matches: 12. Per germline, CDR1 MNHEY and CDR2 SMNVEV (reference sequence). CDR3 length: 15 residues. CDR3 in amino acids: CASSYRGGQGRGYTF. Here the CDR3 DNA reads TGTGCCAGCAGTTATAGGGGTGGACAGGGTCGAGGCTACACCTTC.

This clone occurred once. This chain joins TRBV27 and TRBJ2-3, with 7 nucleotides matching TRBD2. This CDR3 has 16 residues. Germline V CDR1 and CDR2: MNHEY, SMNVEV (reference sequence). The V gene end was trimmed by 0 bases and the J gene end by 2 bases; junction bases not matched to a gene: 5. Written as DNA, the CDR3 is TGTGCCAGCAGTTTATCGACTAGCCAGAACACAGATACGCAGTATTTT. Translating it yields CASSLSTSQNTDTQYF.

This clone showed up just a few times. The V call is TRBV5-4, the J call TRBJ2-5; TRBD2 matches 12 bases. V gave up 2 bases and J gave up 5 bases; unmatched junction bases: 4. Germline V CDR1 and CDR2: SGHNT, YYREEE (reference sequence). The CDR3 has 15 amino acids. The CDR3 bases are TGTGCCAGCAGCTTTCTAGCGGGAGGGAGGGAGACCCAGTACTTC. Translation gives CASSFLAGGRETQYF.

The rearrangement joins TRBV2 to TRBJ1-2; D is undetermined. Trimming removed 5 bases at V and 2 bases at J, with 12 bases between. In germline, CDR1 is SNHLY, CDR2 FYNNEI. CDR3 length: 14 residues. The CDR3 is CASSRGSTNYGYTF. DNA for the CDR3: TGTGCCAGCAGTCGCGGTTCGACGAACTATGGCTACACCTTC.

This clone was counted once. V usage is TRBV11-2 and J usage is TRBJ2-6; D call uncertain. The germline CDR1 and CDR2 sequences are SGHAT and FQNNGV. The CDR3 sequence is 15 residues long. V lost 6 bases and J 4 bases, leaving 13 bases between the germline ends. CDR3 bases: TGTGCCAGCAGACAACCAGGAAAGGGGGCCAACGTCCTGACTTTC. It encodes CASRQPGKGANVLTF.

The chain is built from TRBV10-3 and TRBJ2-7, with D perhaps matching TRBD1 (7 bases). The V and J ends lost 8 bases and 5 bases respectively, with 16 bases between them. Per germline, CDR1 ENHRY and CDR2 SYGVKD. The CDR3 has 13 amino acids. Written as DNA, the CDR3 is TGTGCCATCGCGCAGGGGGGTAGGGACGAGCAGTACTTC. Residues: CAIAQGGRDEQYF.

The chain carries TRBV7-8 and TRBJ1-5, with D hard to call. The CDR3 extends over 16 amino acids. Trimming pared 2 bases from V and 3 bases from J, leaving 14 bases between. Germline CDR1 SGHVS, CDR2 FQNEAQ. The CDR3 bases are TGTGCCAGCAGCTTAATTGGTCGGGAATCCAATCAGCCCCAGCATTTT. Its protein product is CASSLIGRESNQPQHF.

The CDR3: CASSVQGGGNTEAFF. CDR3 nucleotides: TGTGCCAGCAGCGTACAGGGCGGGGGTAACACTGAAGCTTTCTTT. The chain is built from TRBV3-1 (or the pseudogene TRBV3-2) and TRBJ1-1; the D gene is possibly TRBD1 (6 bases). V dropped 5 bases and J dropped 2 bases, with 15 bases sitting between them. The germline V gene encodes CDR1 LGHDT and CDR2 YNNKEL (reference sequence). This CDR3 contains 15 residues.

The gene calls are TRBV18 and TRBJ2-7, with D perhaps matching TRBD2 (5 bases). Trimming shortened V by 2 bases and J by 3 bases, and 11 bases separated the two germline ends. The CDR3 consists of 14 residues. Germline V gene lookup returns CDR1 KGHSH and CDR2 LQKENI. For the CDR3, the DNA is TGTGCCAGCTCACCAGGCGAGGGTCGCTACGAGCAGTACTTC. Amino acids: CASSPGEGRYEQYF. The complete variable domain, with remaining parts taken from reference TRBV18 and TRBJ2-7, reads NAGVMQNPRHLVRRRGQEARLRCSPMKGHSHVYWYRQLPEEGLKFMVYLQKENIIDESGMPKERFSAEFPKEGPSILRIQQVVRGDSAAYFCASSPGEGRYEQYFGPGTRLTVT.

The chain is built from TRBV5-1 and TRBJ2-1, with D perhaps matching TRBD2 (6 bases). V lost 2 bases and J lost 7, with 16 bases in between. Germline-derived CDR1 and CDR2 are SGHRS and YFSETQ. The CDR3 runs to 15 residues. The CDR3 DNA follows: TGCGCCAGCAGCTTAGCGGGCCGGATTCGAAATGAGCAGTTCTTC. Its protein product is CASSLAGRIRNEQFF.

The chain combines TRBV6-5 with TRBJ2-6; a weak D match, TRBD2 (5 bases). Trimming took off 2 bases at V and 2 bases at J, with 10 bases between the two ends. CDR3 length: 16 amino acids. Germline V gives CDR1 MNHEY, CDR2 SVGAGI. CDR3 nucleotides: TGTGCCAGCAGTTACGTCTCCGGGGCTGGGGCCAACGTCCTGACTTTC. Translation gives CASSYVSGAGANVLTF.

The V gene is TRBV18, the J gene TRBJ2-1; 9 bases match TRBD1. The germline CDR1 and CDR2 sequences are KGHSH and LQKENI. J gave up 5 bases and V 4 bases, and 6 bases lay outside the gene matches. The CDR3 extends over 15 amino acids. The chain's CDR3 is CASSRRDRANNEQFF. DNA of the CDR3: TGTGCCAGCTCACGCCGGGACAGGGCTAACAATGAGCAGTTCTTC.